These 17 T cell receptor beta chains share one sample of origin, sequenced in a study of blood T cell repertoires in COVID-19 (TCRdb year 2020). Library generation was performed with the immunoSEQ multiplex PCR assay. TCRdb retrieved this table from immuneACCESS and kept in-frame rearrangements only. Not all clones are present; in checked studies, unresolved V genes account for under half, and no reason is known for the remainder. Present in this sample are over 250,000 clones, 70% to 90% of which were seen just once. The top ten hold 2.3% of the sample. Sequenced sample: peripheral blood. The receptors shown here come from a woman aged 45 to 65 with acute or convalescent COVID-19.

This clone was found once. V gene TRBV28 combines with J gene TRBJ1-2; D not resolved. The ends were cut back, 10 bases at V and 0 bases at J, with 15 bases in the middle. The V gene's germline CDR1 is MDHEN and CDR2 SYDVKM. The CDR3 consists of 14 residues. CDR3 nucleotide sequence: TGTGCCACACAGACACAGCCCACTAACTATGGCTACACCTTC. This gives the protein CATQTQPTNYGYTF.

This clone was observed a handful of times. The chain joins TRBV24-1 to TRBJ2-1, with D maybe TRBD1 (6 bases). V gave up 2 bases and J gave up 0 bases, with 10 bases separating them. The CDR3 is 16 amino acids. Germline loops: CDR1 KGHDR, CDR2 SFDVKD. The CDR3 region is CATSDSPGHSYNEQFF. The CDR3 bases are TGTGCCACCAGTGATTCTCCGGGACACTCCTACAATGAGCAGTTCTTC.

The J gene is TRBJ1-2, the V gene TRBV18, with D possibly matching TRBD1 (5 bases). Between the trimmed V and J ends, which lost 0 bases and 5 bases, there was a span of 16 bases. The germline V gene has CDR1 KGHSH and CDR2 LQKENI. The CDR3 length is 16 residues. DNA of the CDR3: TGTGCCAGCTCACCACCGCGCGGGGCGGTAAGGTATGGCTACACCTTC. Translated: CASSPPRGAVRYGYTF.

This chain connects TRBV6-6 to TRBJ1-5; 10 positions match TRBD1. This CDR3 spans 17 amino acids. Germline loops: CDR1 MNHNY, CDR2 SVGAGI (reference sequence). Unmatched junction bases numbered 8, after V lost 5 bases and J lost 1 base. DNA for the CDR3: TGTGCCAGCAGTCGTAAAAGGGGACAGGGGAGCAATCAGCCCCAGCATTTT. Translation: CASSRKRGQGSNQPQHF.

V and J are TRBV29-1 and TRBJ2-1; 7 bases are a match to TRBD2. This CDR3 region has 13 residues. Trimming took 5 bases from V and 4 from J; bases not matched to a gene: 5. CDR1 and CDR2 from the germline V gene are SQVTM and ANQGSEA. The CDR3 region is CSVWLAVYNEQFF. The DNA for the CDR3 is TGCAGCGTTTGGCTAGCGGTGTACAATGAGCAGTTCTTC.

This chain joins TRBV28 and TRBJ1-2, with D perhaps TRBD1 (5 bases). The CDR3 extends over 15 amino acids. Germline CDR1 MDHEN, CDR2 SYDVKM. With 3 bases removed from V and 8 bases from J, the gap between germline ends came to 19 bases. CDR3 DNA: TGTGCCAGCAGTTTCCTCGGGGGGACGACGGGCGGCTACACCTTC. It translates to CASSFLGGTTGGYTF.

The rearrangement links TRBV7-2 to TRBJ1-2, with 7 bases identical to TRBD1. After removal of 0 bases from V and 3 bases from J, the junction contained 1 base not matched to a gene. The CDR3 is made up of 14 amino acids. CDR1 is SGHTA, CDR2 FQGNSA, per germline. The CDR3 DNA reads TGTGCCAGCAGCTTAGCACAGGGGTACTATGGCTACACCTTC. It translates to CASSLAQGYYGYTF.

Here the CDR3 reads CASSVDRGRSNGYTF. CDR3 bases: TGTGCCAGCAGCGTGGACAGGGGGCGCAGTAATGGCTACACCTTC. The chain recombines TRBV7-9 with TRBJ1-2; 11 bases fit TRBD1. J gave up 6 bases and V 5 bases, and 8 bases lay outside the gene matches. The CDR3 spans 15 residues. Germline CDR1 is SEHNR and CDR2 is FQNEAQ (reference sequence).

V and J are TRBV6-2 or TRBV6-3 and TRBJ1-3; D possibly corresponds to TRBD1 (5 bases). The CDR3 spans 18 residues. Per the germline V gene, CDR1 is MNHEY and CDR2 is SVGEGT. V lost 0 bases and J 3 bases, leaving 18 bases between the germline ends. CDR3 in DNA: TGTGCCAGCAGTTACTCGATGTGGACACCCAATTATGGAAACACCATATATTTT. Protein: CASSYSMWTPNYGNTIYF.

This clone appeared a single time. The V gene is TRBV28, the J gene TRBJ2-7; D unclear. The germline V and J ends were trimmed by 2 bases and 5 bases, with 10 bases remaining between them. Germline lookup yields CDR1 MDHEN and CDR2 SYDVKM. The CDR3 is 13 amino acids. CDR3 sequence (DNA): TGTGCCAGCAGTTTAGGGCAGAGCAACGAGCAGTACTTC. This translates into CASSLGQSNEQYF.

The sample holds a few counts of this clone. V usage is TRBV29-1 and J usage is TRBJ2-1, with TRBD2 identical over 14 bases. The J segment lost 7 bases and the V segment lost 7 bases, leaving 3 bases of the junction unmatched. CDR1 and CDR2 from the germline V gene are SQVTM and ANQGSEA. The CDR3 has 13 amino acids. CDR3 loop: CSAGLAGANEQFF. The CDR3, as DNA: TGCAGCGCGGGACTAGCGGGAGCTAATGAGCAGTTCTTC.

The chain combines TRBV9 with TRBJ2-1; TRBD1 is a possible D gene (6 bases). Germline CDR1 SGDLS, CDR2 YYNGEE. This CDR3 region has 16 residues. Trimming took 4 bases from V and 5 from J, leaving 19 bases between them. Written as DNA, the CDR3 is TGTGCCAGCAGCCCCCTCTCGATCAGGGGAAACAATGAGCAGTTCTTC. Amino acid sequence: CASSPLSIRGNNEQFF. The whole variable domain, remainder taken from reference TRBV9 and TRBJ2-1, is DSGVTQTPKHLITATGQRVTLRCSPRSGDLSVYWYQQSLDQGLQFLIQYYNGEERAKGNILERFSAQQFPDLHSELNLSSLELGDSALYFCASSPLSIRGNNEQFFGPGTRLTVL.

The rearrangement uses TRBV5-6 and TRBJ1-1, with D unclear. The CDR3 sequence is 12 residues long. Germline V lookup: CDR1 SGHDT, CDR2 YYEEEE. V dropped 0 bases and J dropped 4 bases, with 4 bases sitting between them. The CDR3 sequence is CASSLASTEAFF. In DNA, the CDR3 is TGTGCCAGCAGCTTGGCTTCCACTGAAGCTTTCTTT. The full variable domain, in which reference TRBV5-6 and TRBJ1-1 provide the parts outside the CDR3, is DAGVTQSPTHLIKTRGQQVTLRCSPKSGHDTVSWYQQALGQGPQFIFQYYEEEERQRGNFPDRFSGHQFPNYSSELNVNALLLGDSALYLCASSLASTEAFFGQGTRLTVV.

The chain couples TRBV28 to TRBJ2-3; TRBD2 matches 10 bases. The CDR3 is 12 amino acids. The V and J ends lost 5 bases and 11 bases, in that order; junction bases with no gene match: 4. Germline CDR1 MDHEN, CDR2 SYDVKM. CDR3 in amino acids: CASSPGTSEQYF. The CDR3 DNA reads TGTGCCAGCAGTCCCGGGACTAGCGAGCAGTATTTT.

The chain is built from TRBV30 and TRBJ2-5, with D possibly matching TRBD2 (5 bases). The length of the CDR3 is 14 residues. Trimming cost V 8 bases and J 5 bases, with 21 bases left between them. The germline V gene encodes CDR1 GTSNPN and CDR2 SVGIG (reference sequence). The CDR3 DNA reads as TGTGCCGCTGAGGGCGGCAGTTCTAGGGAGACCCAGTACTTC. Protein product: CAAEGGSSRETQYF.

The chain carries TRBV28 and TRBJ2-7; D ambiguous. The CDR3 sequence is 12 residues long. Germline CDR1 and CDR2: MDHEN and SYDVKM. Trimming stripped 4 bases from V and 2 bases from J, with 6 bases between. CDR3 nucleotide sequence: TGTGCCAGCAGTTCCGTCCCCTACGAGCAGTACTTC. It encodes CASSSVPYEQYF.

The rearrangement uses TRBV6-5 and TRBJ2-1; tentative D call: TRBD2 (6 bases). Trimming cost V 7 bases and J 1 base, with 14 bases left between them. Germline V CDR1 and CDR2: MNHEY, SVGAGI. The CDR3 is 15 residues long. DNA of the CDR3: TGTGCCAGCACCGACGGGGACTTTTCCTACAATGAGCAGTTCTTC. It specifies CASTDGDFSYNEQFF.